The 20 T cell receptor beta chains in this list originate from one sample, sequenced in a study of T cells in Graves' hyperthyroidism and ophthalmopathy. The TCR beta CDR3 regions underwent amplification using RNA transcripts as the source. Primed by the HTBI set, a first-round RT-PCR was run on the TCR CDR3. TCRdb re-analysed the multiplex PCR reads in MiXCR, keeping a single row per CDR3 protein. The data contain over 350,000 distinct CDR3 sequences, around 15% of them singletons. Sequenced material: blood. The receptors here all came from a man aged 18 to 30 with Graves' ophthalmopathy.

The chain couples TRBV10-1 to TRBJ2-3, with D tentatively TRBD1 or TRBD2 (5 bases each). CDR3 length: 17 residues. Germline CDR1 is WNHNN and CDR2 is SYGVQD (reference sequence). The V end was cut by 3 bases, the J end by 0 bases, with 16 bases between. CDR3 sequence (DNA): TGCGCCAGCAGTGACAACCATGCCCGGGGCAGCACAGATACGCAGTATTTT. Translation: CASSDNHARGSTDTQYF.

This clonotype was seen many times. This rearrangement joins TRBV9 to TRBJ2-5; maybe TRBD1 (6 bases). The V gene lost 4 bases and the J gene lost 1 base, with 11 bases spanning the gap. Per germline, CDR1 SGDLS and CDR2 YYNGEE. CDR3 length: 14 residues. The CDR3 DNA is TGTGCCAGCAGCATCGAACAGGGCCAAGAGACCCAGTACTTC. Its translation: CASSIEQGQETQYF.

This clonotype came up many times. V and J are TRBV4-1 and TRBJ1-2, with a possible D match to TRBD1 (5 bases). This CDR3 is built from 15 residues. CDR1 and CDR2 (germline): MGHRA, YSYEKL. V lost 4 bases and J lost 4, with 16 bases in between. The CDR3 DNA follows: TGCGCCAGCAGCCGGGGGTCGGGTTTAGGCTATGGCTACACCTTC. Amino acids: CASSRGSGLGYGYTF.

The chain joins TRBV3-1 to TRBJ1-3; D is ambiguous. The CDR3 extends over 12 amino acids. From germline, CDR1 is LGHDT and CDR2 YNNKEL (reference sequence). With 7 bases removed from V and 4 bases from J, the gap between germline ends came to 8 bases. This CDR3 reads CASTHSGNTIYF. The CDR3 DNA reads TGTGCCAGCACCCATTCGGGAAACACCATATATTTT. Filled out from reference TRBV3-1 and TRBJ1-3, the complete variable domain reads DTAVSQTPKYLVTQMGNDKSIKCEQNLGHDTMYWYKQDSKKFLKIMFSYNNKELIINETVPNRFSPKSPDKAHLNLHINSLELGDSAVYFCASTHSGNTIYFGEGSWLTVV.

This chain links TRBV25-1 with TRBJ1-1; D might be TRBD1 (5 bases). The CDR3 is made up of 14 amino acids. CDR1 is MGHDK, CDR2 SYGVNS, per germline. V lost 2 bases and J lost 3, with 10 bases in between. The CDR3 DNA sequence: TGTGCCAGCAGTGAAAGGGGCCCCGACACTGAAGCTTTCTTT. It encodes CASSERGPDTEAFF.

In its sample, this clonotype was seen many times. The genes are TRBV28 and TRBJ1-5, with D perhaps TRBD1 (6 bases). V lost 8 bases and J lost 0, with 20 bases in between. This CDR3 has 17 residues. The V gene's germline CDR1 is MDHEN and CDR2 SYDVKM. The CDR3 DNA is TGTGCCAGCGGCAGATCGGACAGCCTTTATAGCAATCAGCCCCAGCATTTT. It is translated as CASGRSDSLYSNQPQHF.

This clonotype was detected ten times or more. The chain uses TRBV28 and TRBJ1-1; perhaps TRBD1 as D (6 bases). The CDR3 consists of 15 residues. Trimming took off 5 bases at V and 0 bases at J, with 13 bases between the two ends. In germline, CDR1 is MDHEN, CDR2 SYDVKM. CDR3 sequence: CASSEPQGLNTEAFF. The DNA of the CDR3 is TGTGCCAGCAGTGAGCCCCAGGGGCTGAACACTGAAGCTTTCTTT. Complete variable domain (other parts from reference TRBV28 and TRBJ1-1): DVKVTQSSRYLVKRTGEKVFLECVQDMDHENMFWYRQDPGLGLRLIYFSYDVKMKEKGDIPEGYSVSREKKERFSLILESASTNQTSMYLCASSEPQGLNTEAFFGQGTRLTVV.

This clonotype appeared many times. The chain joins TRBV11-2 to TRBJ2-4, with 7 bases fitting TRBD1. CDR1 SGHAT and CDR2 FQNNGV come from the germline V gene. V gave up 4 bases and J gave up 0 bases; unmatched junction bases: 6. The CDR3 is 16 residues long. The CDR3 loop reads CASSSRQGLAKNIQYF. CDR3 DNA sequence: TGTGCCAGCAGCTCGAGACAGGGTCTAGCCAAAAACATTCAGTACTTC.

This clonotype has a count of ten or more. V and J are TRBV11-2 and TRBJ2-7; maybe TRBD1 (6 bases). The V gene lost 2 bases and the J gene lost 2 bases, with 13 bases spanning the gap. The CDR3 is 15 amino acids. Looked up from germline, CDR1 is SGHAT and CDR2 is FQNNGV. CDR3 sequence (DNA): TGTGCCAGCAGCTTATACACCAGGGGCCCCTACGAGCAGTACTTC. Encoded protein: CASSLYTRGPYEQYF. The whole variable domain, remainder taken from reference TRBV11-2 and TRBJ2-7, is EAGVAQSPRYKIIEKRQSVAFWCNPISGHATLYWYQQILGQGPKLLIQFQNNGVVDDSQLPKDRFSAERLKGVDSTLKIQPAKLEDSAVYLCASSLYTRGPYEQYFGPGTRLTVT.

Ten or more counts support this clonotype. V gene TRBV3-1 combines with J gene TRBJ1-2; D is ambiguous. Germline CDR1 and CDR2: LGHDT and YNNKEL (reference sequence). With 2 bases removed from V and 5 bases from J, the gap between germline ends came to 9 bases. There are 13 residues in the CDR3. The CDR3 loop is CASSQFGRYGYTF. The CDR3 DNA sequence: TGTGCCAGCAGCCAATTCGGACGGTATGGCTACACCTTC.

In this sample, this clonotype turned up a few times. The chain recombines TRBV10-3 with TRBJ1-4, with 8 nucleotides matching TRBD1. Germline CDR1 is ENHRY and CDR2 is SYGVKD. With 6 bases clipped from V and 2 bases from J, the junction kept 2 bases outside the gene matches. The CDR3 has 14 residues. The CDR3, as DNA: TGTGCCATCAGCGGACAGGGCACTAATGAAAAACTGTTTTTT. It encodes CAISGQGTNEKLFF.

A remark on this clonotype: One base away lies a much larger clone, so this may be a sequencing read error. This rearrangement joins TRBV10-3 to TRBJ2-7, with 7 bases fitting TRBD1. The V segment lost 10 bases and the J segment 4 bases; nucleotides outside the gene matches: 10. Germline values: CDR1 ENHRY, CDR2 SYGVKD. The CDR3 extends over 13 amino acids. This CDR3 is CATRTGSMYEQYF. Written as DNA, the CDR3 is TGTGCCACACGGACAGGATCGATGTACGAGCAGTACTTC.

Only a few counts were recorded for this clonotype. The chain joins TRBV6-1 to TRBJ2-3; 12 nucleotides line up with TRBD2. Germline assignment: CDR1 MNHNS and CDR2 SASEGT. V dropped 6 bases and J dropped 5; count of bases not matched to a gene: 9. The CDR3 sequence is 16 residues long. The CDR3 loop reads CASSLTSGGQGDTQYF. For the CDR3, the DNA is TGTGCCAGCAGCCTAACTAGCGGGGGGCAGGGAGATACGCAGTATTTT.

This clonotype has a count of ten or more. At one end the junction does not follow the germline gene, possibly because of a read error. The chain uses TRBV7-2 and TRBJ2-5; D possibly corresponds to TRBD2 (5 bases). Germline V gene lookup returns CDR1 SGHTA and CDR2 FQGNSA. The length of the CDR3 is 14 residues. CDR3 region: CASNLRTGPSPQYF. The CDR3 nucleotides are TGTGCCAGCAACTTAAGGACTGGACCGTCCCCCCAGTACTTC.

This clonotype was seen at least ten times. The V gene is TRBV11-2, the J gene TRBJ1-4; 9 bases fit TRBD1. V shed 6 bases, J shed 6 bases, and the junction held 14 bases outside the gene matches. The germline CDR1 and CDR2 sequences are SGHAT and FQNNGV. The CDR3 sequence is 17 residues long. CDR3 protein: CASRSLLQGALYEKLFF. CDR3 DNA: TGTGCCAGCAGATCACTTTTACAGGGGGCTTTGTATGAAAAACTGTTTTTT.

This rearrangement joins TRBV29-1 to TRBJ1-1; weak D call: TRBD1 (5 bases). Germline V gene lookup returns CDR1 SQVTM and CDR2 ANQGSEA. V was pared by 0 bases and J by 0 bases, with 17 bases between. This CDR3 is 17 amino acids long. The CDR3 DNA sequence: TGCAGCGTTGAAGACGCCTTGGGGGGAGTGATGAACACTGAAGCTTTCTTT. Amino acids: CSVEDALGGVMNTEAFF.

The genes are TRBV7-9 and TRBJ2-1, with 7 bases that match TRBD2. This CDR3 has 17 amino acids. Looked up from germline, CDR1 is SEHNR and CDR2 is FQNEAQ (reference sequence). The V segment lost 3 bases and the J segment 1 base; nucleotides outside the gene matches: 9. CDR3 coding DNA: TGTGCCAGCAGCTTGGTTAGCGGGTCTCTATCCTACAATGAGCAGTTCTTC. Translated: CASSLVSGSLSYNEQFF. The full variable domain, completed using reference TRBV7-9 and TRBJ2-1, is DTGVSQNPRHKITKRGQNVTFRCDPISEHNRLYWYRQTLGQGPEFLTYFQNEAQLEKSRLLSDRFSAERPKGSFSTLEIQRTEQGDSAMYLCASSLVSGSLSYNEQFFGPGTRLTVL.

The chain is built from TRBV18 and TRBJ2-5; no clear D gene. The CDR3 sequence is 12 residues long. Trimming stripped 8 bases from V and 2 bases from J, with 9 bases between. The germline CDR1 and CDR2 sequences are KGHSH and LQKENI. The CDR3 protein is CASLGPQETQYF. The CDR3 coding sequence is TGTGCCAGCCTGGGCCCACAAGAGACCCAGTACTTC. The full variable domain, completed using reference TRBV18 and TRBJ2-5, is NAGVMQNPRHLVRRRGQEARLRCSPMKGHSHVYWYRQLPEEGLKFMVYLQKENIIDESGMPKERFSAEFPKEGPSILRIQQVVRGDSAAYFCASLGPQETQYFGPGTRLLVL.

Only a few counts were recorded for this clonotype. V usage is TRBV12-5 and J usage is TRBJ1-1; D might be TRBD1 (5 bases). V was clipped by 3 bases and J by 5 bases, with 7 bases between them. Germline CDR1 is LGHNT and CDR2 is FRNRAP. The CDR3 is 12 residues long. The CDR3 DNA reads TGTGCTAGTGGTTTTAGGGGAACTGAAGCTTTCTTT. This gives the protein CASGFRGTEAFF. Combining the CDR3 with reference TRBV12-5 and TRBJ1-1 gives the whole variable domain DARVTQTPRHKVTEMGQEVTMRCQPILGHNTVFWYRQTMMQGLELLAYFRNRAPLDDSGMPKDRFSAEMPDATLATLKIQPSEPRDSAVYFCASGFRGTEAFFGQGTRLTVV.

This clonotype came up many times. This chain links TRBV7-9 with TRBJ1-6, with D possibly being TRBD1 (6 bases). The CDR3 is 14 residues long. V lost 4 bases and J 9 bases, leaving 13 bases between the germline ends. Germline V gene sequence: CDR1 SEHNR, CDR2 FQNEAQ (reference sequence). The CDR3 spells CASSSRQEGSPLHF. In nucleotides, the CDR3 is TGTGCCAGCAGCTCGAGACAGGAGGGTTCACCCCTCCACTTT.